Below, 2 T cell receptor beta chains from the same sample are listed, as sequenced in a study of blood T cell repertoires in COVID-19. Here immunoSEQ multiplex PCR was the method, and the copy in TCRdb shows in-frame clones only, minus some. The sample lists around 250,000 clones, more than 70% seen once, with 0.95% to 1.5% in the top ten. The sequenced sample was PBMCs or T cells enriched from blood (not recorded which). The receptors were gathered from a woman in her thirties or forties with acute COVID-19.

The gene calls are TRBV30 and TRBJ1-3; TRBD1 is a possible D gene (6 bases). The CDR3 consists of 15 residues. The germline gives CDR1 GTSNPN, CDR2 SVGIG (reference sequence). The ends were cut back, 3 bases at V and 0 bases at J, with 12 bases in the middle. CDR3 region: CAWSDTGSSGNTIYF. For the CDR3, the DNA is TGTGCCTGGAGCGATACAGGGAGCTCTGGAAACACCATATATTTT.

CDR3 bases: TGTGCCAGCAGCTTAGAATCCGGGGGGGGCCCGACCCAGTACTTC. As protein: CASSLESGGGPTQYF. This chain joins TRBV7-2 and TRBJ2-5, with TRBD2 matching 8 bases. Germline CDR1 SGHTA, CDR2 FQGNSA. CDR3 length equals 15 residues. V lost 1 base, J lost 7 bases, and 8 bases stayed unmatched.